One and the same sample provided the 15 T cell receptor beta chains below, sequenced in a study of blood T cell repertoires in COVID-19. Generated by immunoSEQ multiplex PCR, the TCRdb table keeps only in-frame clones and is missing some. The profile shows around 290,000 clones, about 88% of them singletons. Material: peripheral blood. Receptors were obtained from a woman in her 70s with COVID-19, enrolled during active disease.

This chain joins TRBV18 and TRBJ2-5; D is possibly TRBD2 (7 bases). Germline V gene sequence: CDR1 KGHSH, CDR2 LQKENI. V lost 8 bases and J 4 bases, leaving 20 bases between the germline ends. The CDR3 sequence is 15 residues long. The CDR3 DNA is TGTGCCAGCCCGCACCGGGGGGCCGTCAGAGAGACCCAGTACTTC. Its protein is CASPHRGAVRETQYF.

The count of this clone is one. The chain joins TRBV10-3 to TRBJ1-3; the D gene is possibly TRBD1 (5 bases). There are 15 residues in the CDR3. From germline, CDR1 is ENHRY and CDR2 SYGVKD. The germline V and J ends were trimmed by 6 bases and 0 bases, with 12 bases remaining between them. CDR3 sequence (DNA): TGTGCCATCAGATTTGGGGCCGACTCTGGAAACACCATATATTTT. It is translated as CAIRFGADSGNTIYF.

V is TRBV7-2 and J is TRBJ2-2; D may be TRBD2 (5 bases). Germline V lookup: CDR1 SGHTA, CDR2 FQGNSA. The ends were cut back, 9 bases at V and 1 base at J, with 15 bases in the middle. This CDR3 is 15 amino acids long. Here the CDR3 DNA reads TGTGCCAGTGCCGGCCGAGCGGAGAACACCGGGGAGCTGTTTTTT. It codes for CASAGRAENTGELFF.

The chain recombines TRBV2 with TRBJ1-2; weak D call: TRBD1 (5 bases). V was clipped by 4 bases and J by 4 bases, with 19 bases between them. The CDR3 consists of 16 residues. CDR1 is SNHLY and CDR2 is FYNNEI in the germline V gene. CDR3 loop: CASSGKAGNPGYGYTF. The DNA of the CDR3 is TGTGCCAGCAGTGGCAAGGCAGGGAACCCGGGCTATGGCTACACCTTC.

On this clone itself: The same CDR3 arises from other DNA sequences in this sample as well. The CDR3 loop reads CASSLGGANYGYTF. For the CDR3, the DNA is TGTGCCAGCAGCTTAGGGGGGGCAAACTATGGCTACACCTTC. The J gene is TRBJ1-2, the V gene TRBV5-4; D perhaps matches TRBD1 (6 bases). CDR1 is SGHNT, CDR2 YYREEE, per germline (reference sequence). Trimming shortened V by 2 bases and J by 2 bases, and 10 bases separated the two germline ends. This CDR3 spans 14 amino acids. Complete variable domain (other parts from reference TRBV5-4 and TRBJ1-2): ETGVTQSPTHLIKTRGQQVTLRCSSQSGHNTVSWYQQALGQGPQFIFQYYREEENGRGNFPPRFSGLQFPNYSSELNVNALELDDSALYLCASSLGGANYGYTFGSGTRLTVV.

The chain employs TRBV12-5 and TRBJ2-6, with D unresolved. With 4 bases removed from V and 0 bases from J, the gap between germline ends came to 7 bases. Per germline, CDR1 LGHNT and CDR2 FRNRAP. CDR3 length equals 15 residues. DNA of the CDR3: TGTGCTAGTGGTTCGAGGTTCTCTGGGGCCAACGTCCTGACTTTC. Protein sequence: CASGSRFSGANVLTF.

The genes are TRBV21-1 and TRBJ1-2. TRBV21-1 is annotated as a pseudogene. This CDR3 is built from 16 residues. CDR3 protein: CASSRAPGTAEGGYTF. The CDR3 DNA reads as TGTGCCAGCAGCAGGGCTCCCGGGACGGCGGAGGGTGGCTACACCTTC.

This rearrangement joins TRBV4-3 to TRBJ2-1; 13 nucleotides match TRBD2. With V trimmed by 4 bases and J by 4 bases, 10 bases remained unmatched. CDR3 size: 18 residues. In germline, CDR1 is LGHNA, CDR2 YSLEER. This CDR3 is CASSRTTGTSGVYNEQFF. CDR3 in DNA: TGCGCCAGCAGCCGTACGACCGGGACTAGCGGGGTTTACAATGAGCAGTTCTTC.

The rearrangement joins TRBV2 to TRBJ2-2; TRBD1 might be the D (6 bases). There are 15 residues in the CDR3. Germline V gene data show CDR1 as SNHLY and CDR2 as FYNNEI. Trimming stripped 6 bases from V and 1 base from J, with 12 bases between. In DNA, the CDR3 is TGTGCCAGCAGACTCAGGGGACAGAACACCGGGGAGCTGTTTTTT. This sequence encodes CASRLRGQNTGELFF.

This sequence joins TRBV7-2 and TRBJ1-5, with TRBD1 identical over 9 bases. CDR3 length: 15 residues. J was trimmed by 2 bases and V by 5 bases; bases with no gene match: 4. Germline loops: CDR1 SGHTA, CDR2 FQGNSA. DNA for the CDR3: TGTGCCAGCAGCCTACAGGGGGCGGGCAATCAGCCCCAGCATTTT. Translation gives CASSLQGAGNQPQHF.

The rearrangement uses TRBV5-8 and TRBJ2-1; TRBD1 aligns across 8 bases. The ends lost 0 bases at V and 9 bases at J; junction bases unmatched: 5. Per germline, CDR1 SGHTS and CDR2 YDEGEE. The CDR3 totals 14 residues. The CDR3 loop is CASSLVQGASEQFF. The DNA of the CDR3 is TGTGCCAGCAGCTTGGTTCAGGGGGCGAGTGAGCAGTTCTTC.

The V gene is TRBV6-5, the J gene TRBJ2-2, with D perhaps TRBD2 (7 bases). The CDR3 totals 14 residues. Germline V gene lookup returns CDR1 MNHEY and CDR2 SVGAGI. The V and J ends lost 6 bases and 6 bases respectively, with 14 bases between them. CDR3 bases: TGTGCCAGCAGGAGGGGGGGGGCTGCCGGGGAGCTGTTTTTT. Protein: CASRRGGAAGELFF.

The J gene is TRBJ1-5, the V gene TRBV19; tentatively, D is TRBD1 (5 bases). Germline assignment: CDR1 LNHDA and CDR2 SQIVND (reference sequence). V gave up 6 bases and J gave up 3 bases, with 6 bases separating them. This CDR3 is built from 12 residues. The CDR3 DNA sequence: TGTGCCAGTAGAGGGGCCAATCAGCCCCAGCATTTT. Translation: CASRGANQPQHF.

CDR3 nucleotide sequence: TGTGCCACCAGTGATTTGTGGGGCCAGCCCCAGCATTTT. Protein product: CATSDLWGQPQHF. The chain couples TRBV24-1 to TRBJ1-5, with D perhaps matching TRBD1 (5 bases). The CDR3 loop spans 13 amino acids. Germline CDR1 and CDR2: KGHDR and SFDVKD. V was pared by 0 bases and J by 7 bases, with 6 bases between.

V and J are TRBV27 and TRBJ2-3; no clear D gene. Trimming pared 4 bases from V and 1 base from J, leaving 15 bases between. This CDR3 contains 16 residues. Per germline, CDR1 MNHEY and CDR2 SMNVEV (reference sequence). CDR3 loop: CASSSATEARTDTQYF. The CDR3, as DNA: TGTGCCAGCAGTTCGGCGACTGAGGCTCGCACAGATACGCAGTATTTT.